These T cell receptor beta chains were read from a single sample in a study of blood T cells in healthy people across ages. TCRdb re-analysed the 5' RACE reads in MiXCR, keeping a single row per CDR3 protein. In the table there are 600,000 or so distinct CDR3 sequences, 40% to 50% of which are singletons. The sequenced material came from blood. Source of these receptors: a man aged 80 or over in good health. The CDR3 runs from the conserved cysteine through the conserved F or W. A D gene is named only where the DNA matches it firmly. Clone size is given for some rows only: seen once, a few or many times, or a class if the clone is expanded.

abundance,v_gene,d_gene,j_gene,CDR3nt,CDR3aa
NA,TRBV2,NA,TRBJ2-5,TGTGCCAGCAGTGGGACCAAAGAGACCCAGTACTTC,CASSGTKETQYF
NA,TRBV20-1,TRBD1,TRBJ1-4,TGCAGTGCTAGAGATCTATCACAGGGGGGTGGGAAACTGTTTTTT,CSARDLSQGGGKLFF
NA,TRBV27,NA,TRBJ2-7,TGTGCCAGCAGTTTGACTAGTTTTAACGAGCAGTACTTC,CASSLTSFNEQYF
few,TRBV29-1,NA,TRBJ2-7,TGCAGCGTACAGAGGGGTGGGGGAGGAGAGCAGTACTTC,CSVQRGGGGEQYF
few,TRBV11-2,NA,TRBJ1-1,TGTGCCAGCAGCTTAGGGGGGGGAGGTCGTCGGAACACTGAAGCTTTCTTT,CASSLGGGGRRNTEAFF
NA,TRBV6-1,NA,TRBJ2-5,TGTGCCAGCAGTGATAGGAGGACCCAGTACTTC,CASSDRRTQYF
NA,TRBV7-2,NA,TRBJ2-5,TGTGCCAGCAGCTTAGCGAGGGACTACCAAGAGACCCAGTACTTC,CASSLARDYQETQYF
NA,TRBV10-3,NA,TRBJ1-4,TGTGCCATCAGTGAGTCGTCGGACTCTAATGAAAAACTGTTTTTT,CAISESSDSNEKLFF
NA,TRBV24-1,NA,TRBJ1-2,TGTGCCACCAGTGGGGCCGCCGGCGGCTACACCTTC,CATSGAAGGYTF
NA,TRBV12-3/TRBV12-4,NA,TRBJ2-1,TGTGCCAGCATAGTTCACGGAGGTGAGCAGTTCTTC,CASIVHGGEQFF
NA,TRBV30,NA,TRBJ2-3,TGTGCCTGGAGTCCCACTGGGGGCTACACAGATACGCAGTATTTT,CAWSPTGGYTDTQYF
NA,TRBV20-1,TRBD1,TRBJ2-1,TGCAGTGCTAGAGAGCAGGGGGCGCGGTACAATGAGCAGTTCTTC,CSAREQGARYNEQFF